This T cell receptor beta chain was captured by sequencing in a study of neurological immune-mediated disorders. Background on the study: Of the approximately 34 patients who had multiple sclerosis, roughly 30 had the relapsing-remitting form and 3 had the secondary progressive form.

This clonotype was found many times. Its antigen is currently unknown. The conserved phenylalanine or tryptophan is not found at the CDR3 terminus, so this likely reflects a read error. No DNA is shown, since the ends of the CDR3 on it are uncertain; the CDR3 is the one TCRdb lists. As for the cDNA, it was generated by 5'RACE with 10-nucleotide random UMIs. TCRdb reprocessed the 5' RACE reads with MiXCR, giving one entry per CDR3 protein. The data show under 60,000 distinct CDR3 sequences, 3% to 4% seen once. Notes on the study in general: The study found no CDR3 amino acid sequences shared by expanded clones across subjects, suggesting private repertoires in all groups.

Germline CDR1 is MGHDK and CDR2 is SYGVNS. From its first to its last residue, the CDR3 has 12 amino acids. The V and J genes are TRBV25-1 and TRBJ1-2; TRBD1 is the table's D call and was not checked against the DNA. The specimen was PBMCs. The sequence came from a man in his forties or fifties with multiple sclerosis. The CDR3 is CASSELEGPPVI.